A single sample is the source of the 5 T cell receptor beta chains below, sequenced in a study of chemoradiotherapy in HPV16-positive cancers. Produced via immunoSEQ multiplex PCR; TCRdb's table is partial and in-frame only. The sample has approximately 1,100 clones, about four fifths seen once. The sequencing here drew on tumor tissue, taken from a patient who underwent chemoradiotherapy. The receptors originated from a human donor with HPV-associated anogenital cancer.

This clone was detected only a few times. The chain recombines TRBV7-8 with TRBJ1-2; 8 nucleotides align to TRBD1. Unmatched junction bases numbered 16, after V lost 2 bases and J lost 5 bases. CDR3 length equals 18 residues. CDR1 is SGHVS and CDR2 is FQNEAQ in the germline V gene. In DNA form, the CDR3 reads TGTGCCAGCAGCTTATTAATTGTTCCGGGACAGGCTCTTTATGGCTACACCTTC. It codes for CASSLLIVPGQALYGYTF.

The CDR3 DNA follows: TGTGCCAGCAGTGAAGTTACAGGGGGCTCCGGGGAGCTGTTTTTT. Protein product: CASSEVTGGSGELFF. The chain uses TRBV25-1 and TRBJ2-2; TRBD1 agrees at 9 bases. Germline trimming cut 2 bases from V and 6 bases from J; bases unmatched to any gene: 4. CDR1 is MGHDK, CDR2 SYGVNS, per germline. The CDR3 extends over 15 amino acids.

The rearrangement links TRBV4-3 to TRBJ1-2; 7 bases match TRBD1. Germline V gene data show CDR1 as LGHNA and CDR2 as YSLEER. The CDR3 runs 13 residues. V gave up 2 bases and J gave up 8 bases; unmatched junction bases: 5. The CDR3 protein is CASSQSDRSGYTF. For the CDR3, the DNA is TGCGCCAGCAGCCAATCGGACAGGAGCGGCTACACCTTC.

The genes are TRBV29-1 and TRBJ2-6, with TRBD1 identical over 11 bases. Germline CDR1 SQVTM, CDR2 ANQGSEA. Trimming removed 3 bases from V and 0 bases from J; junction bases left unmatched: 7. The CDR3 has 18 amino acids. Here the CDR3 reads CSVDGQGTGGSGANVLTF. DNA for the CDR3: TGCAGCGTTGATGGCCAAGGGACAGGGGGCTCTGGGGCCAACGTCCTGACTTTC.

The V and J genes are TRBV10-3 and TRBJ1-2, with D hard to call. CDR1 is ENHRY, CDR2 SYGVKD, per germline. Between the trimmed V and J ends, which lost 3 bases and 8 bases, there was a span of 19 bases. The CDR3 spans 15 residues. The CDR3 DNA sequence: TGTGCCATCAGTGACTCATCCAGGACGAGCGGGGGCTACACCTTC. Its translation: CAISDSSRTSGGYTF.